This TCR beta chain was sequenced during a study of vaccination effects on CD4 cells after COVID-19. Study outcomes and limitations: Late post-vaccination, clones induced by infection and those induced by vaccine underwent marked clonal contraction.

Details on this clone: Its matching antigen is unknown.

Per germline, CDR1 SGHVS and CDR2 FQNEAQ. Trimming removed 7 bases from V and 0 bases from J, with 15 bases in between. The CDR3 covers 15 residues. Produced via immunoSEQ multiplex PCR; TCRdb's table is partial and in-frame only. The data contain more than 15,000 clones, almost 70% of them singletons. Peptide-pool stimulation followed by sequencing identified expanded antigen-specific CD4+ clonotypes in the ViraFEST assay. A roughly 10-day culture period preceded the isolation of CD4+ T cells. Of the BNT162b2 and mRNA-1273 vaccines, participants received two doses of one or the other. Neither prior SARS-CoV-2 infection nor positive nucleocapsid antibodies were present in the vaccine recipients.

The V and J genes are TRBV7-8 and TRBJ1-1; the D gene is possibly TRBD1 (5 bases). This TCR came from a human donor who received a COVID-19 vaccine. Sample: CD4+ T cells from PBMCs cultured with SARS-CoV-2 spike peptides, taken after COVID-19 vaccination. The CDR3 loop reads CASTPPVGLNTEAFF. CDR3 nucleotide sequence: TGTGCCAGCACCCCCCCTGTGGGGCTGAACACTGAAGCTTTCTTT.